The present T cell receptor (beta chain) was sequenced within a study of radiotherapy plus CTLA-4 blockade in lung cancer. Overall study results and limits: Clones of tumor-derived TCRs expanded in blood after radiotherapy plus ipilimumab. Response was reportedly best predicted by early blood T cell clone dynamics, with interferon-beta.

Turning to this clone: Antigen unknown.

CDR3 length: 14 residues. With V trimmed by 4 bases and J by 6 bases, 8 bases remained unmatched. The germline CDR1 and CDR2 sequences are SGDLS and YYNGEE. Assay: immunoSEQ multiplex PCR; the TCRdb copy retains only in-frame clones and omits some. Here the sample spans approximately 67,000 clones, approximately 83% being singletons. The sequence was collected from a human donor with non-small cell lung cancer who had a partial response to radiotherapy plus ipilimumab. The sample in question was peripheral blood, obtained from a patient treated with radiotherapy plus ipilimumab. This chain connects TRBV9 to TRBJ1-2, with 8 nucleotides matching TRBD1. In nucleotides, the CDR3 is TGTGCCAGCAGCCCCTGGACAGGGAATGATGGCTACACCTTC. This codes for CASSPWTGNDGYTF.